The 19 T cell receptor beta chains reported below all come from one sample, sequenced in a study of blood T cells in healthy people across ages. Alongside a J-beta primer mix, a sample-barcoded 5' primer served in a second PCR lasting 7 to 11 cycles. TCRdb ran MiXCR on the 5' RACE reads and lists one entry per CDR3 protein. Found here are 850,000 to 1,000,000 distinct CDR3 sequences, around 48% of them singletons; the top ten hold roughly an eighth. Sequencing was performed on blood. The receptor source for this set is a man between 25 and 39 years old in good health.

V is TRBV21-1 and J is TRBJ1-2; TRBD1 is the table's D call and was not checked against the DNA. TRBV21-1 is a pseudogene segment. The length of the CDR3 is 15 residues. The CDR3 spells CAIKSGQALTEGYTF. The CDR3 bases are TGTGCCATCAAATCCGGACAGGCACTAACTGAAGGCTACACCTTC.

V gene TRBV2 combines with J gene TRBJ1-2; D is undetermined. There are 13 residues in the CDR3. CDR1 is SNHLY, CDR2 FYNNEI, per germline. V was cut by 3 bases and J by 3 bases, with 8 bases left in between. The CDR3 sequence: CASSDRSDYGYTF. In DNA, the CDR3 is TGTGCCAGCAGTGACAGATCTGACTATGGCTACACCTTC.

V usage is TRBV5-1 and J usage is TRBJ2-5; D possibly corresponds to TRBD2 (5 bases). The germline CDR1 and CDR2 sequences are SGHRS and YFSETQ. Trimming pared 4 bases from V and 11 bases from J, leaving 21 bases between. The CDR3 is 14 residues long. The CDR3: CASSADSTSREQYF. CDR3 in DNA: TGCGCCAGCAGCGCGGACTCAACCTCACGAGAGCAGTACTTC.

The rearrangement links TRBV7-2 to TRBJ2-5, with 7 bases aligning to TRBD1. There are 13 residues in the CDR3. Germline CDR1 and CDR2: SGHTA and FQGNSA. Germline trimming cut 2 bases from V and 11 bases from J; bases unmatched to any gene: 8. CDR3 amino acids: CASSLPLQGQQYF. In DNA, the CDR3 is TGTGCCAGCAGCTTACCGCTACAGGGGCAGCAGTACTTC. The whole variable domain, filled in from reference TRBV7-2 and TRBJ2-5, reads GAGVSQSPSNKVTEKGKDVELRCDPISGHTALYWYRQSLGQGLEFLIYFQGNSAPDKSGLPSDRFSAERTGGSVSTLTIQRTQQEDSAVYLCASSLPLQGQQYFGPGTRLLVL.

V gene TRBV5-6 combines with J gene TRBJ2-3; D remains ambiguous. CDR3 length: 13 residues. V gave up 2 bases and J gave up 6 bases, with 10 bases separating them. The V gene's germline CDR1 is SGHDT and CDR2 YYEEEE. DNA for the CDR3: TGTGCCAGCAGCTTTCGAACTTGGGATACGCAGTATTTT. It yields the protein CASSFRTWDTQYF. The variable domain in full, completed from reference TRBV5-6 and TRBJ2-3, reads DAGVTQSPTHLIKTRGQQVTLRCSPKSGHDTVSWYQQALGQGPQFIFQYYEEEERQRGNFPDRFSGHQFPNYSSELNVNALLLGDSALYLCASSFRTWDTQYFGPGTRLTVL.

As DNA, the CDR3 is TGCGCCAGCAGCCTAGTTGGGGGCTATAATTCACCCCTCCACTTT. As protein: CASSLVGGYNSPLHF. J is TRBJ1-6 and V is TRBV4-1, with D maybe TRBD1 (5 bases). The CDR3 is made up of 15 amino acids. Germline V gives CDR1 MGHRA, CDR2 YSYEKL. Trimming took 4 bases from V and 3 from J, leaving 10 bases between them.

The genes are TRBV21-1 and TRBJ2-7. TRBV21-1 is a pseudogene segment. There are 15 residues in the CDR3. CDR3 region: CASSKVRRSSYEQYF. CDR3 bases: TGTGCCAGCAGCAAAGTACGGAGGAGCTCCTACGAGCAGTACTTC.

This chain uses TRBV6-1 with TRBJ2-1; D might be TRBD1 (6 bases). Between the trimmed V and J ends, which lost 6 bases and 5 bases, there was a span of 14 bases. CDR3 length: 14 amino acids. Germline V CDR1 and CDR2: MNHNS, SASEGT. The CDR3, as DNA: TGTGCCAGCAGAAAACAGGGTAATAACAATGAGCAGTTCTTC. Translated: CASRKQGNNNEQFF.

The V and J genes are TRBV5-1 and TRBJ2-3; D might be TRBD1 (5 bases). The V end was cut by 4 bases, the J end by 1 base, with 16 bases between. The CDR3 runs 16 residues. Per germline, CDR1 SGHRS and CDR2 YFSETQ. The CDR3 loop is CASSVQGIAGTDTQYF. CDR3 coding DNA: TGCGCCAGCAGCGTTCAGGGTATAGCTGGCACAGATACGCAGTATTTT.

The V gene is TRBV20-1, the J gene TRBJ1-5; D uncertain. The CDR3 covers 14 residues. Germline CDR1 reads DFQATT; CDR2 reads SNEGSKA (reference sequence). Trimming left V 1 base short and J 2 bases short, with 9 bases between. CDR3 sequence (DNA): TGCAGTGCTAGAGGGCAGTCACGCAATCAGCCCCAGCATTTT. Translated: CSARGQSRNQPQHF.

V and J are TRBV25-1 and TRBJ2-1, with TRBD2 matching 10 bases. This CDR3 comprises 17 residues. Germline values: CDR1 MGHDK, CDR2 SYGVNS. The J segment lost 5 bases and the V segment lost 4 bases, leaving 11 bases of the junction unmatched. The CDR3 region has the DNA TGTGCCAGCAGTGCCCCCGGGCTAGCGGGGGCCAACAATGAGCAGTTCTTC. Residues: CASSAPGLAGANNEQFF.

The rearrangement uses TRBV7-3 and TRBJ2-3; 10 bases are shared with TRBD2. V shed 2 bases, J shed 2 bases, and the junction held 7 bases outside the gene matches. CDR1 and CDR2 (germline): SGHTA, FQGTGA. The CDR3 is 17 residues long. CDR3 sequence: CASSLLASGGLTDTQYF. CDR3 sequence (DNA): TGTGCCAGCAGCTTACTGGCTAGCGGGGGTCTCACAGATACGCAGTATTTT.

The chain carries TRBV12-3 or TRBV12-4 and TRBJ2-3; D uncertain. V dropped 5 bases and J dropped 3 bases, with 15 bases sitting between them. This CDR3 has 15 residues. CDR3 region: CASSLFVSKTDTQYF. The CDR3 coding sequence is TGTGCCAGCAGTCTGTTTGTTTCGAAGACAGATACGCAGTATTTT.

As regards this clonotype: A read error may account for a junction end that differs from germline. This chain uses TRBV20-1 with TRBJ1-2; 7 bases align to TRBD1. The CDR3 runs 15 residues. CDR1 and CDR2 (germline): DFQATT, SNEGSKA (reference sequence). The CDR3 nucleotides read TGCAGTACTAGCCTCCTACAGGGGTTAGTGTATGGCTACACCTTC. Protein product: CSTSLLQGLVYGYTF.

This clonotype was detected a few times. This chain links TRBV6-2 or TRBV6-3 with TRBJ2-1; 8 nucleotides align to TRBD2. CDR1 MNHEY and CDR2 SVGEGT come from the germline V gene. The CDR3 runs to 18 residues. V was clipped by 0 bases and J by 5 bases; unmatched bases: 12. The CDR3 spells CASSYSSGLAGTNNEQFF. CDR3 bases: TGTGCCAGCAGTTACTCGTCTGGGCTAGCGGGCACCAACAATGAGCAGTTCTTC.

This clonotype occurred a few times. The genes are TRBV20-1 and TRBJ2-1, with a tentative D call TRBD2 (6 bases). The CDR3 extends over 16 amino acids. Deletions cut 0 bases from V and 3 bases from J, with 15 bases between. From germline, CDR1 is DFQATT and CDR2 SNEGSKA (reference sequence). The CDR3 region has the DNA TGCAGTGCTAGAGACGCAAGCGGGCACCTCTACAATGAGCAGTTCTTC. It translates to CSARDASGHLYNEQFF.

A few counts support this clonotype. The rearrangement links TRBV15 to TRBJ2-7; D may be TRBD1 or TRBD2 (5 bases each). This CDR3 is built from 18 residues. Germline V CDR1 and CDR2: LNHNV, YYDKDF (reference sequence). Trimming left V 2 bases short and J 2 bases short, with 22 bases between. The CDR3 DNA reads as TGTGCCACCAGCAGACAATACATCCTCCGGGACGGTGCCTACGAGCAGTACTTC. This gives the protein CATSRQYILRDGAYEQYF.

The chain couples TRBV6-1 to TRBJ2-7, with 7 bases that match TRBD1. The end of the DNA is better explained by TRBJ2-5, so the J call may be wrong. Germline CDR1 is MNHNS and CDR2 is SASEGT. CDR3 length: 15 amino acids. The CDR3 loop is CASSEVGTAFETQYF. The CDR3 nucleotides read TGTGCCAGCAGTGAAGTGGGGACAGCTTTTGAGACCCAGTACTTC.

CDR3 in DNA: TGTGCCAGCAGTTTTCCCGAGCAGTACTTC. The encoded protein is CASSFPEQYF. The chain joins TRBV12-3 or TRBV12-4 to TRBJ2-7; D unclear. The V gene lost 3 bases and the J gene lost 6 bases, with 3 bases spanning the gap. This CDR3 has 10 residues.